This T cell receptor (beta chain) was sequenced during a study of molecular identifiers for immune sequencing clone quantification. The overall study: Replicate runs used RNA from roughly 21,000 or 96,000 naive CD8 cells, which was split five ways into aliquots, and four of those aliquots were then sequenced.

The CDR3 consists of 16 residues. CDR1 and CDR2 (germline): SEHNR, FQNEAQ (reference sequence). When naive CD8 T cells were sorted, they were gated as CD8+CD4-CCR7+CD45RA+. TCRdb used MiXCR to reprocess the PCR reads, holding one entry per CDR3 protein. Here the sample spans approximately 54,000 distinct CDR3 sequences, 20% to 25% being singletons. The sequencing sample was made of naive CD8+ T cells from blood, with Jurkat cell RNA spiked in. The subset is: FACS-sorted CD8+CD4-CCR7+CD45RA+ naive T cells. This chain uses TRBV7-9 with TRBJ2-3; TRBD1 matches at 7 bases. Gene TRBJ1-5 matches the end of the DNA better, so the J call may be wrong. This TCR was recovered from a human donor in good health. Some libraries in this study had Jurkat cell RNA spiked in. The CDR3 spells CASSLKGAGGTDTQHF. CDR3 DNA sequence: TGTGCCAGCAGCCTCAAGGGGGCGGGGGGAACAGATACGCAGCATTTT.